This TCR beta chain is drawn from a study of blood T cell repertoires in COVID-19. Sequenced by immunoSEQ multiplex PCR; TCRdb stores in-frame clones only, minus some. The sample lists 200,000 to 300,000 clones; about nine tenths were seen once. The trim removed 4 bases at V and 0 bases at J, leaving 9 bases unmatched. This CDR3 has 18 residues. Germline CDR1 and CDR2: MGHRA and YSYEKL. The V and J genes are TRBV4-1 and TRBJ2-6, with TRBD2 matching 7 bases. Sequencing was performed on peripheral blood. This clonotype originated in a man in his thirties or forties with COVID-19, enrolled during active disease. CDR3 sequence (DNA): TGCGCCAGCAGCCTGATGGGAGGGCAGGTCTCTGGGGCCAACGTCCTGACTTTC. Translating it yields CASSLMGGQVSGANVLTF.